Listed below are T cell receptor beta chains from one sample, sequenced in a study of CD8 T cells in Susac syndrome. TCRdb recomputed calls from the immunoSEQ multiplex PCR reads with MiXCR, one row per CDR3 protein. The sample yields some 190,000 distinct CDR3 sequences, roughly 96% seen once. Material for sequencing was CD4+ T cells from PBMCs. The origin of the receptors is a human donor in good health. Both conserved end residues are part of each CDR3.

J,V,CDR3
TRBJ2-6,TRBV6-5,CASSYRDRVEGANVLTF
TRBJ2-2,TRBV18,CASSPSRTQRSTGELFF
TRBJ1-6,TRBV7-9,CASSSLGRTLETPLHF
TRBJ1-1,TRBV7-2,CASMWNRGTEAFF
TRBJ1-1,TRBV25-1,CASSEIGQVGTEAFF
TRBJ1-2,TRBV30,CAWSVGQDLYGYTF
TRBJ1-1,TRBV3-1,CASSQDSGVAVFF
TRBJ1-1,TRBV29-1,CSVERGADTEAFF
TRBJ2-1,TRBV28,CASKQYNEQFF
TRBJ2-3,TRBV29-1,CSGRPGGVTDTQYF
TRBJ2-1,TRBV24-1,CATSVGLAEKQFF
TRBJ2-1,TRBV24-1,CATSPRLGSYNEQFF
TRBJ2-5,TRBV12-3/TRBV12-4,CASSPTGDLETQYF
TRBJ2-5,TRBV5-1,CASSSKTQETQYF
TRBJ1-4,TRBV3-1,CASSRGQDEKLFF
TRBJ1-5,TRBV27,CASSLFRDRDQPQHF
TRBJ1-6,TRBV5-1,CASSSGQGGSPLHF
TRBJ1-2,TRBV7-3,CASSLLGLYGYTF
TRBJ2-1,TRBV2,CASSGPGRRSHEQFF
TRBJ1-4,TRBV7-9,CASKAATNEKLFF
TRBJ2-5,TRBV15,CATRLKGLLQETQYF
TRBJ1-1,TRBV29-1,CSVAPKDRGRTEAFF
TRBJ1-2,TRBV5-1,CASSLVSDNYGYTF
TRBJ2-1,TRBV7-9,CASSPSLTSGIGEQFF